These 13 T cell receptor beta chains were all obtained from the same sample, sequenced in a study of control samples from healthy donors and cancer patients. This table comes from immunoSEQ multiplex PCR, and its TCRdb copy is limited to in-frame clones, with some not included. The sample includes 90,000 to 110,000 clones, around 89% of them seen just once. The sequenced sample was blood. These receptors were collected from a woman between 45 and 60 years old in good health.

This chain joins TRBV20-1 and TRBJ2-2; maybe TRBD1 (6 bases). The CDR3 totals 14 residues. Germline-derived CDR1 and CDR2 are DFQATT and SNEGSKA (reference sequence). Trimming took off 3 bases at V and 5 bases at J, with 13 bases between the two ends. This CDR3 reads CSASRGRVTGELFF. The CDR3 region has the DNA TGCAGTGCTAGTAGGGGGAGAGTAACCGGGGAGCTGTTTTTT.

The chain has TRBV9 and TRBJ2-5; TRBD1 might be the D (6 bases). Looked up from germline, CDR1 is SGDLS and CDR2 is YYNGEE. CDR3 length equals 15 residues. V gave up 5 bases and J gave up 1 base, with 15 bases separating them. This chain's CDR3 is CASSRDGQSQETQYF. DNA of the CDR3: TGTGCCAGCAGTAGAGATGGACAGAGCCAAGAGACCCAGTACTTC.

The rearrangement joins TRBV5-1 to TRBJ2-4, with D maybe TRBD1 (6 bases). The germline V gene encodes CDR1 SGHRS and CDR2 YFSETQ. The CDR3 spans 15 residues. V lost 4 bases and J 2 bases, leaving 13 bases between the germline ends. CDR3 protein: CASSTTTGSKNIQYF. CDR3 nucleotides: TGCGCCAGCAGCACAACCACAGGGTCCAAAAACATTCAGTACTTC.

The sample holds a few counts of this clone. The chain joins TRBV19 to TRBJ1-2; D uncertain. Germline assignment: CDR1 LNHDA and CDR2 SQIVND (reference sequence). V shed 7 bases and J shed 4 bases, with 28 bases lying between them. The CDR3 extends over 18 amino acids. CDR3 DNA sequence: TGTGCCAGTACCCGGATACGACAAGACATTCCCCACCTCTATGGCTACACCTTC. Translating gives CASTRIRQDIPHLYGYTF.

J is TRBJ1-1 and V is TRBV11-3, with D hard to call. Trimming cost V 4 bases and J 4 bases, with 10 bases left between them. The germline V gene encodes CDR1 SGHNT and CDR2 YENEEA. The CDR3 is 13 residues long. The CDR3 here is CASSWTSGTEAFF. CDR3 nucleotides: TGTGCCAGCAGCTGGACCTCAGGCACTGAAGCTTTCTTT.

The chain couples TRBV27 to TRBJ1-4; D is unclear. The CDR3 is 17 residues long. The V and J ends lost 2 bases and 8 bases respectively, with 21 bases between them. Germline V gene lookup returns CDR1 MNHEY and CDR2 SMNVEV (reference sequence). CDR3 loop: CASSLIRTSGIREKLFF. CDR3 DNA: TGTGCCAGCAGTTTAATAAGAACCTCCGGCATCAGAGAAAAACTGTTTTTT. Drawing the rest from reference TRBV27 and TRBJ1-4, the complete variable domain is EAQVTQNPRYLITVTGKKLTVTCSQNMNHEYMSWYRQDPGLGLRQIYYSMNVEVTDKGDVPEGYKVSRKEKRNFPLILESPSPNQTSLYFCASSLIRTSGIREKLFFGSGTQLSVL.

The chain employs TRBV5-3 and TRBJ2-7, with D unresolved. TRBV5-3 is noted as an ORF with a role that remains uncertain. The CDR3 sequence is 12 residues long. The V end was cut by 4 bases, the J end by 5 bases, with 10 bases between. DNA of the CDR3: TGTGCCAGAAGCCGTTTCCGCGACGAGCAGTACGTC. This encodes CARSRFRDEQYV.

The V gene is TRBV4-3, the J gene TRBJ2-2, with a tentative D call TRBD1 (5 bases). The CDR3 covers 17 residues. The germline gives CDR1 LGHNA, CDR2 YSLEER. V gave up 0 bases and J gave up 4 bases, with 15 bases separating them. CDR3 sequence: CASSQDKSEGVTGELFF. DNA of the CDR3: TGCGCCAGCAGCCAAGATAAGTCCGAAGGGGTCACCGGGGAGCTGTTTTTT.

The chain uses TRBV7-8 and TRBJ2-1; D gene ambiguous. The V gene lost 0 bases and the J gene lost 3 bases, with 6 bases spanning the gap. Germline V gene data show CDR1 as SGHVS and CDR2 as FQNEAQ. The CDR3 extends over 14 amino acids. CDR3 DNA: TGTGCCAGCAGCTTAGCGGGATTCTACAATGAGCAGTTCTTC. It yields the protein CASSLAGFYNEQFF.

CDR3 region: CASSPPGLETQYF. CDR3 sequence (DNA): TGTGCCAGCTCACCACCGGGGTTGGAGACCCAGTACTTC. The chain links TRBV18 to TRBJ2-5, with no clear D. This CDR3 contains 13 residues. V lost 0 bases and J 5 bases, leaving 7 bases between the germline ends. Germline lookup yields CDR1 KGHSH and CDR2 LQKENI.

The rearrangement joins TRBV19 to TRBJ1-1; D not certain. The CDR3 consists of 13 residues. Trimming took 11 bases from V and 4 from J, leaving 17 bases between them. Germline V gives CDR1 LNHDA, CDR2 SQIVND (reference sequence). This chain's CDR3 is CASKPGYGTEAFF. In DNA form, the CDR3 reads TGTGCCTCGAAGCCCGGGTATGGCACTGAAGCTTTCTTT.

This CDR3 is CASTRFLAQETQYF. DNA of the CDR3: TGTGCCAGCACCCGTTTTTTAGCACAAGAGACCCAGTACTTC. The V and J genes are TRBV2 and TRBJ2-5; D unresolved. With 7 bases removed from V and 2 bases from J, the gap between germline ends came to 14 bases. CDR1 is SNHLY, CDR2 FYNNEI, per germline. The CDR3 spans 14 residues.

J is TRBJ2-2 and V is TRBV19; D is perhaps TRBD2 (6 bases). V was clipped by 5 bases and J by 4 bases, with 8 bases between them. The V gene's germline CDR1 is LNHDA and CDR2 SQIVND (reference sequence). This CDR3 contains 13 residues. The CDR3 bases are TGTGCCAGTAGTGTCGGGGGCACCGGGGAGCTGTTTTTT. Protein product: CASSVGGTGELFF.